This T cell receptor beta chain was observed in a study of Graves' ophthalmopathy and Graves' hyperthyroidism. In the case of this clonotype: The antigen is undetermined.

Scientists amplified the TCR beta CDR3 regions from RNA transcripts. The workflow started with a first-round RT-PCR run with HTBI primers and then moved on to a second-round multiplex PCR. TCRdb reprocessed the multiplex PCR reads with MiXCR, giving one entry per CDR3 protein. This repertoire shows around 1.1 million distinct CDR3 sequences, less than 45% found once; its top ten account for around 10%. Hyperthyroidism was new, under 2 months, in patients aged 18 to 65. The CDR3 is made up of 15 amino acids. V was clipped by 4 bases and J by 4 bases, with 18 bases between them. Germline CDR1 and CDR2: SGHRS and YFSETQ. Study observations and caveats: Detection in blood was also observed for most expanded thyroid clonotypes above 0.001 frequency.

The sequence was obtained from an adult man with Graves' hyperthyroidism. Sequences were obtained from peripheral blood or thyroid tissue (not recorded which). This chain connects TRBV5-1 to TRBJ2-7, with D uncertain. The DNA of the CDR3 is TGCGCCAGCAGCCCAACAGTGTCCTCCGAATACGAGCAGTACTTC. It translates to CASSPTVSSEYEQYF.